This T cell receptor (beta chain) comes out of a study of T cell clones after liver transplantation. The assay was immunoSEQ multiplex PCR, and TCRdb's table has in-frame clones only and misses some. This table holds more than 95,000 clones, more than 75% found once. Trimming took off 0 bases at V and 2 bases at J, with 8 bases between the two ends. Germline assignment: CDR1 SGHRS and CDR2 YFSETQ. CDR3 size: 15 residues. The source material was CD4+ T cells from blood, sampled before liver transplant. V and J are TRBV5-1 and TRBJ1-4, with no clear D. The source of this sequence is a human donor who received a liver transplant. For the CDR3, the DNA is TGCGCCAGCAGCTTGGCGGGTAGCACTAATGAAAAACTGTTTTTT. Translated, it gives CASSLAGSTNEKLFF.